These 6 T cell receptor beta chains share one sample of origin, sequenced in a study of shared T cell receptors in the human thymus. TCRdb's copy holds only in-frame clones and misses some; the assay was immunoSEQ multiplex PCR. This table holds some 700,000 clones, around 89% found once. This same sample was also taken into another study, of human thymus T cells.

The sequenced sample was thymocytes. The receptors were gathered from a boy under two years old with a congenital heart defect.

The CDR3 bases are TGTGCCAGCAGTTACTCCTCCCCGACAGGGGACGACAATCAGCCCCAGCATTTT. It translates to CASSYSSPTGDDNQPQHF. The chain has TRBV28 and TRBJ1-5; 8 nucleotides agree with TRBD1. The CDR3 consists of 18 residues. Germline CDR1 reads MDHEN; CDR2 reads SYDVKM. V trimming: 4 bases; J trimming: 3 bases; junction bases outside the gene matches: 14.

J is TRBJ2-7 and V is TRBV12-5, with TRBD2 matching 7 bases. Germline CDR1 reads LGHNT; CDR2 reads FRNRAP. The CDR3 extends over 19 amino acids. Losses at the gene ends were 1 base for V and 0 bases for J; bases not matched to a gene: 15. The CDR3 loop is CASGLALPASGISSYEQYF. DNA of the CDR3: TGTGCTAGTGGTTTGGCCCTGCCTGCAAGCGGGATCTCCTCCTACGAGCAGTACTTC.

The chain uses TRBV15 and TRBJ2-2; 7 bases agree with TRBD1. Trimming took 4 bases from V and 0 from J; bases not matched to a gene: 14. The CDR3 has 19 amino acids. Germline CDR1 and CDR2: LNHNV and YYDKDF (reference sequence). CDR3 residues: CATSTNLGWDRANTGELFF. The CDR3 coding sequence is TGTGCCACCAGCACTAATTTGGGCTGGGACAGAGCGAACACCGGGGAGCTGTTTTTT.

The J gene is TRBJ2-7, the V gene TRBV6-5; D ambiguous. CDR3 length: 15 residues. Germline CDR1 reads MNHEY; CDR2 reads SVGAGI. With 0 bases removed from V and 3 bases from J, the gap between germline ends came to 12 bases. The CDR3 loop reads CASSYSQHSLYEQYF. The CDR3 DNA reads TGTGCCAGCAGTTACTCGCAACATTCTCTCTACGAGCAGTACTTC.

This chain connects TRBV4-1 to TRBJ1-2, with TRBD1 as a possible D gene (5 bases). V shed 2 bases and J shed 7 bases, with 11 bases lying between them. The CDR3 totals 13 residues. Germline V gives CDR1 MGHRA, CDR2 YSYEKL. CDR3: CASSQTQGAGYTF. The CDR3 DNA sequence: TGCGCCAGCAGCCAAACCCAGGGCGCTGGCTACACCTTC.

This clone is a singleton in its sample. The CDR3: CASSMRQGTGELFF. CDR3 nucleotide sequence: TGTGCCAGTAGTATGAGACAGGGGACCGGGGAGCTGTTTTTT. The chain has TRBV19 and TRBJ2-2; TRBD1 matches 8 bases. The CDR3 loop spans 14 amino acids. J was trimmed by 5 bases and V by 3 bases; bases with no gene match: 2. Germline values: CDR1 LNHDA, CDR2 SQIVND (reference sequence). The full variable domain, in which reference TRBV19 and TRBJ2-2 provide the parts outside the CDR3, is DGGITQSPKYLFRKEGQNVTLSCEQNLNHDAMYWYRQDPGQGLRLIYYSQIVNDFQKGDIAEGYSVSREKKESFPLTVTSAQKNPTAFYLCASSMRQGTGELFFGEGSRLTVL.